This TCR beta chain was found in a study of CD8+CD57+ T cells in acquired aplastic anemia (dated 2018 in TCRdb). Looking at the study overall: A mean of about 3.2 ug of DNA, ranging from about 0.17 to 30 ug, was extracted from sorted CD4+ and CD8+ cells.

Of note for this clonotype: Its antigen remains unidentified. There are no base qualities to consult, and no much larger clone falls within one base.

In this study, sorted CD4+ and CD8+ T cells from the blood of healthy subjects and of severe aplastic anemia patients had their TCR repertoires deep-sequenced. Ficoll-Paque density gradient centrifugation was used to isolate peripheral blood mononuclear cells. Before DNA was extracted, CD4+ and CD8+ T cells were sorted using either FACS or magnetic beads. Profiling of TCR beta VDJ combinations and CDR3 sequences used genomic DNA as the template. An Illumina HiSeq 2000 was used for TCR repertoire sequencing. For the original study's pipeline: TRBV/TRBJ rearrangement plots, CDR3 size and DJ length profiles, and Simpson's diversity index were used to assess repertoires. Whichever DNA sequence was most abundant in the deep sequencing data was defined as the immunodominant clone. CDR3 amino acid sequences were screened for sharing across subjects and were compared with published repertoires and the VDJdb database. The public reads were run again by TCRdb, first through fastp at Q25 and then through MiXCR, and only productive beta chains were kept. Rows merge per CDR3 protein into single entries with the most common DNA and genes. Here the V and J calls rest on TCRdb's processing, not on the authors' analysis. Present in this sample are about 270,000 distinct CDR3 sequences, around three fifths of which were seen just once. Together, the top ten hold approximately 8% of the sample.

The germline V gene specifies ENHRY as CDR1 and SYGVKD as CDR2. V and J are truncated by 10 bases and 5 bases respectively, leaving an intervening sequence of 15 bases. The CDR3 starts with the cysteine, ends with the phenylalanine, and has 13 residues. Only the CDR3 portion is preserved as DNA: 39 bases, with reading frame beginning at the first base. Study-wide findings and limitations: Approximately 31 CD8+ CDR3 sequences were found in both patients and controls but appeared to be highly expressed in patients and within the immunodominant clones of the patients. Patients and healthy controls showed no significant difference in CD8+ Simpson's diversity (P=0.060).

This receptor was identified in a human donor with severe aplastic anemia or a healthy control (not recorded which). Sequencing was done on a sample of sorted CD4+, CD8+, or CD8+CD57+ T cells (not recorded which) from PBMCs. The chain joins TRBV10-3 to TRBJ2-1, and TRBD2 may be the D gene, going by 5 matching bases. The CDR3 region reads CATSGPGNNEQFF. The DNA sequence follows: TGTGCCACCTCCGGGCCCGGGAACAATGAGCAGTTCTTC.